Listed here are 10 T cell receptor beta chains from one sample, sequenced in a study of breast tumors, draining lymph nodes, adjacent tissues. Each CDR3 protein is one row after TCRdb ran MiXCR on the multiplex PCR reads. The table records fewer than 150,000 distinct CDR3 sequences, less than 25% of them present only once. Breast cancer patients provided tissue from their axillary draining lymph nodes. Material for sequencing was axillary lymph node tissue. These receptor sequences come from a female donor with breast cancer. Some clones in this sample may be carry-over from other donors' samples.

The chain uses TRBV12-3 or TRBV12-4 and TRBJ1-1; possibly TRBD1 for D (5 bases). V was trimmed by 5 bases and J by 5 bases, leaving 12 bases between them. The CDR3 totals 13 residues. The CDR3 is CASSDPGGTEAFF. The CDR3 DNA follows: TGTGCCAGCAGTGACCCCGGGGGAACTGAAGCTTTCTTT.

Concerning this clonotype: This may be a read error: a much more frequent sequence differs by one nucleotide. J is TRBJ2-2 and V is TRBV7-6; D is perhaps TRBD1 or TRBD2 (5 bases each). CDR3 length: 16 residues. The germline V gene encodes CDR1 SGHVS and CDR2 FNYEAQ. The chain's CDR3 is CASSFVGTLGTGEPFF. The CDR3 DNA reads TGTGCCAGCAGCTTCGTCGGGACCCTCGGGACCGGGGAGCCGTTTTTT.

This clonotype was seen repeatedly, ten times or more. The chain combines TRBV19 with TRBJ2-7; D unclear. The CDR3 runs 15 residues. CDR1 is LNHDA and CDR2 is SQIVND in the germline V gene (reference sequence). Trimming took off 0 bases at V and 1 base at J, with 10 bases between the two ends. Written as DNA, the CDR3 is TGTGCCAGTAGTATAGATCCAATCTCTTCCTACGAGCAGTACTTC. Translation gives CASSIDPISSYEQYF.

In this sample, this clonotype turned up many times. The rearrangement links TRBV5-4 to TRBJ1-2, with 7 bases aligning to TRBD1. The germline gives CDR1 SGHNT, CDR2 YYREEE (reference sequence). CDR3 length equals 12 residues. Trimming removed 2 bases from V and 7 bases from J; junction bases left unmatched: 2. The CDR3: CASSFDRVGYTF. The DNA for the CDR3 is TGTGCCAGCAGCTTTGACAGGGTTGGCTACACCTTC.

This clonotype was detected only a few times. V and J are TRBV7-9 and TRBJ2-2; 10 bases line up with TRBD1. Germline CDR1 is SEHNR and CDR2 is FQNEAQ (reference sequence). The CDR3 runs 17 residues. J gave up 6 bases and V 11 bases, and 18 bases lay outside the gene matches. CDR3 DNA: TGTGCCTTATCAGGGACAGGGGTTCTTTTGAGGCCCGGGGAGCTGTTTTTT. Protein: CALSGTGVLLRPGELFF. Full variable domain (outside the CDR3, taken from reference TRBV7-9 and TRBJ2-2): DTGVSQNPRHKITKRGQNVTFRCDPISEHNRLYWYRQTLGQGPEFLTYFQNEAQLEKSRLLSDRFSAERPKGSFSTLEIQRTEQGDSAMYLCALSGTGVLLRPGELFFGEGSRLTVL.

This clonotype has at least ten counts. The chain links TRBV5-6 to TRBJ2-7; a weak D match, TRBD1 (7 bases). This CDR3 has 15 amino acids. Germline loops: CDR1 SGHDT, CDR2 YYEEEE. Trimming took 2 bases from V and 3 from J, leaving 15 bases between them. The CDR3 DNA sequence: TGTGCCAGCAGCTTACCCGCGGGACAGAACTACGAGCAGTACTTC. Protein product: CASSLPAGQNYEQYF.

In this sample, this clonotype turned up a few times. One base away lies a much larger clone, so this may be a sequencing read error. The gene calls are TRBV7-9 and TRBJ2-1; 7 bases map to TRBD2. The J segment lost 7 bases and the V segment lost 3 bases, leaving 9 bases of the junction unmatched. Germline V gene lookup returns CDR1 SEHNR and CDR2 FQNEAQ (reference sequence). This CDR3 comprises 15 residues. The DNA of the CDR3 is TGTGCCAGCAGCTTGAAGCGGGGTCTTGGTAATGAGCAGTTCTTC. It specifies CASSLKRGLGNEQFF.

Note on this clonotype: A clone one base away is much larger, so this may be a read error. The chain links TRBV2 to TRBJ2-2; 8 bases are a match to TRBD2. The CDR3 runs 15 residues. Germline CDR1 and CDR2: SNHLY and FYNNEI. The CDR3 DNA follows: TGTGCCAGCACCGAGGTAGCGGGAATCACCGGGGGGCTGTTTTTT. It yields the protein CASTEVAGITGGLFF.

This clonotype appeared many times. The gene calls are TRBV6-5 and TRBJ2-7; TRBD2 might be the D (5 bases). Germline CDR1 MNHEY, CDR2 SVGAGI. The ends were cut back, 2 bases at V and 2 bases at J, with 10 bases in the middle. The CDR3 is made up of 14 amino acids. CDR3 sequence reads: CASSYTRVAYEQYF. Written as DNA, the CDR3 is TGTGCCAGCAGTTACACGAGGGTGGCCTACGAGCAGTACTTC.

This clonotype was seen repeatedly, ten times or more. The chain carries TRBV7-8 and TRBJ2-6, with unresolved D. V was trimmed by 1 base and J by 0 bases, leaving 10 bases between them. Per the germline V gene, CDR1 is SGHVS and CDR2 is FQNEAQ. CDR3 length: 17 amino acids. This chain's CDR3 is CASSLVPHLSGANVLTF. The CDR3 nucleotides read TGTGCCAGCAGCTTAGTCCCCCACCTCTCTGGGGCCAACGTCCTGACTTTC.